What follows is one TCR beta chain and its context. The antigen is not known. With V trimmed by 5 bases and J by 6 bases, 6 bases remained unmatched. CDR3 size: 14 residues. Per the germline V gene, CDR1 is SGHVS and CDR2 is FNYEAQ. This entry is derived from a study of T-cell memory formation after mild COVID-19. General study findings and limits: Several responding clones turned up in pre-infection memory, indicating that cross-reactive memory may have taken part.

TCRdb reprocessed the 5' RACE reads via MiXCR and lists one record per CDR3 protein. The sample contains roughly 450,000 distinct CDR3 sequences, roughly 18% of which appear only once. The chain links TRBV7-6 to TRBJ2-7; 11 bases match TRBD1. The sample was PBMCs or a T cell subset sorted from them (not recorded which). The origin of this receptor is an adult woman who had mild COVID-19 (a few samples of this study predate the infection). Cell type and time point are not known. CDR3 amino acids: CASSERTGGVEQYF. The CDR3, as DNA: TGTGCCAGCAGCGAAAGGACAGGGGGCGTCGAGCAGTACTTC. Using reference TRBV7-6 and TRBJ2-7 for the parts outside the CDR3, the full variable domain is GAGVSQSPRYKVTKRGQDVALRCDPISGHVSLYWYRQALGQGPEFLTYFNYEAQQDKSGLPNDRFSAERPEGSISTLTIQRTEQRDSAMYRCASSERTGGVEQYFGPGTRLTVT.